This TCR beta chain was recovered during a study of response to subunit inactivated influenza vaccine. Worth noting for this clonotype: Its antigen is not known.

J was trimmed by 5 bases and V by 4 bases; bases with no gene match: 3. Germline-derived CDR1 and CDR2 are SGHRS and YFSETQ. The CDR3 loop spans 14 amino acids. The study, taken as a whole, reports: Every seasonal influenza vaccination brings in few new T cells, the authors suggested.

TCRdb used MiXCR to reprocess the RT-PCR reads, holding one entry per CDR3 protein. The repertoire consists of 650,000 to 800,000 distinct CDR3 sequences, with approximately 14% occurring once and the leading ten covering around 6.5%. Source: PBMCs from blood, taken around two weeks before vaccination. The TCR was taken from a man aged 50-60 years who received an inactivated influenza vaccine. J is TRBJ2-7 and V is TRBV5-1; 13 nucleotides line up with TRBD2. CDR3 sequence: CASSTGTSGDEQYF. The CDR3 DNA follows: TGCGCCAGCAGCACGGGGACTAGCGGGGACGAGCAGTACTTC.